The T cell receptor beta chain described here comes from a study of human T cells and chemical hapten exposure. About this clonotype: Its specificity is not known. This may come from a read error, since a much larger clone is one base off.

Authors' data handling: Individual samples carried between 23,224 and 690,600 TCRs, with roughly 96,000 as the median. One entry per CDR3 protein results from TCRdb running MiXCR on the RACE reads. TCRdb, not the authors, supplied the V and J calls. The repertoire holds 75,000 to 90,000 distinct CDR3 sequences, roughly 7.6% seen once, with 1.5% to 1.9% in the top ten. Time point reported: patch test 1, 2 weeks after DPC sensitization. The treatment was: therapeutic diphenylcyclopropenone sensitization with weekly scalp DPC. At patch-test visits, sampling came before the patch test. From whole blood left unfractionated, total RNA was extracted. Findings of the study overall: Patch test score tracked positively with PT1 expanded TCR counts.

The sample in question was whole blood, obtained in connection with sensitization to the hapten diphenylcyclopropenone (DPC). The source of this sequence is a woman aged 30 to 39 with alopecia areata. Some clones in this sample may be carry-over from other donors' samples.

CDR3 region: CAISEFSPGQGNHGYTF. DNA for the CDR3: TGTGCCATCAGTGAGTTCTCACCGGGACAGGGCAACCATGGCTACACCTTC. This chain connects TRBV10-3 to TRBJ1-2; 9 bases match TRBD1. The CDR3 covers 17 residues. V lost 1 base and J lost 6; bases outside the gene matches: 12. Germline V gives CDR1 ENHRY, CDR2 SYGVKD.